These 2 T cell receptor beta chains were sequenced from one sample in a study of CD8 T cells in ankylosing spondylitis. TCRdb re-called the 5' RACE reads with MiXCR, one entry per CDR3 protein. The sample yields roughly 250,000 distinct CDR3 sequences, roughly a tenth seen once. The sample was blood, either unsorted or a sorted T cell fraction (not recorded which). All receptors come from a male donor with ankylosing spondylitis or in good health (not recorded which).

DNA of the CDR3: TGTGCCAGCAGCTTGCTAGGGGGTGCCGAGACCCAGTACTTC. Translating gives CASSLLGGAETQYF. The V gene is TRBV7-9, the J gene TRBJ2-5; maybe TRBD1 (6 bases). The CDR3 is 14 amino acids. Trimming pared 3 bases from V and 5 bases from J, leaving 13 bases between. In germline, CDR1 is SEHNR, CDR2 FQNEAQ (reference sequence).

There are many counts of this clonotype. The chain carries TRBV4-1 and TRBJ2-2; perhaps TRBD1 as D (5 bases). CDR3 length equals 15 residues. The germline CDR1 and CDR2 sequences are MGHRA and YSYEKL. V lost 7 bases, J lost 5 bases, and 17 bases lay in between. CDR3 in DNA: TGCGCCAGCAACCAGCCTTGGGCAGGGACCGGGGAGCTGTTTTTT. Translated, it gives CASNQPWAGTGELFF.